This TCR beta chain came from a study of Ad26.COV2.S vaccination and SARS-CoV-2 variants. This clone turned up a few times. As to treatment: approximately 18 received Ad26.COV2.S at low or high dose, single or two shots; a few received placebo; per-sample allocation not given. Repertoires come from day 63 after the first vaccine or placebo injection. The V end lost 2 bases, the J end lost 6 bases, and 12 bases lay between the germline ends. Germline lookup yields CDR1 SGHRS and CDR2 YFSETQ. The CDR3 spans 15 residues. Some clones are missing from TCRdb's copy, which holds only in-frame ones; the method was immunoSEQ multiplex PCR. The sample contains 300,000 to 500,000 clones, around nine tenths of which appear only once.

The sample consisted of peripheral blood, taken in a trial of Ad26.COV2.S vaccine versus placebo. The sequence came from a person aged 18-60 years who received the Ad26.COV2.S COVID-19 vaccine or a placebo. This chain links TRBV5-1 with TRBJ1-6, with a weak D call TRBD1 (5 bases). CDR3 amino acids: CASSLTGTSNSPLHF. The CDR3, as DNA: TGCGCCAGCAGCTTAACCGGGACCTCTAATTCACCCCTCCACTTT.